This TCR beta chain appears in the sequencing data of a study of radiotherapy plus CTLA-4 blockade in lung cancer. Background on the study: Around 19% of enrolled patients responded objectively, and 31% had disease control. Points from the study as a whole: In blood, TCR clones derived from the tumor expanded after radiotherapy plus ipilimumab. How blood T cell clones changed early, along with interferon-beta, reportedly forecast response best.

This clone was detected once. The antigen is undetermined. The repertoire was sequenced with immunoSEQ multiplex PCR; TCRdb's copy has only in-frame clones and lacks some. The table lists tens of thousands of clones, roughly 86% of them singletons. The V gene end was trimmed by 3 bases and the J gene end by 1 base; junction bases not matched to a gene: 3. Germline assignment: CDR1 GTSNPN and CDR2 SVGIG (reference sequence). This CDR3 has 14 residues. The genes are TRBV30 and TRBJ2-3, with 8 bases identical to TRBD2. This receptor was obtained from a human donor with non-small cell lung cancer that progressed on radiotherapy plus ipilimumab. The sequenced sample was peripheral blood, obtained from a patient treated with radiotherapy plus ipilimumab. CDR3 protein: CAWRTAGGTDTQYF. CDR3 in DNA: TGTGCCTGGAGAACAGCGGGGGGCACAGATACGCAGTATTTT.